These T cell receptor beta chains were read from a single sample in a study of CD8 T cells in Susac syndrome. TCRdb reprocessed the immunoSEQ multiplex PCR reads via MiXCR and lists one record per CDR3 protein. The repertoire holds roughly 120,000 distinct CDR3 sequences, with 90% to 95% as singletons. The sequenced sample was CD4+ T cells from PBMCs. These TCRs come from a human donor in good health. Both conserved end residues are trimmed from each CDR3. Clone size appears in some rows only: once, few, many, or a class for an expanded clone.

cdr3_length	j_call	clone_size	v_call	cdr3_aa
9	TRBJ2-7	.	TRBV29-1	SVDRGNEQY
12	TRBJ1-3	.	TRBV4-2	ASSQRTGRNTIY
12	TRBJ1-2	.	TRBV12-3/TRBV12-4	ASSLRHRDYGYT
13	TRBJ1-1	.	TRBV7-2	ASSLVAHPNTEAF
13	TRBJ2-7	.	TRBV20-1	SARDLTSGNYEQY
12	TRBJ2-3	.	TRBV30	AWDGTSGRYTQY
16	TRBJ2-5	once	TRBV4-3	ASSQADLVAGAQETQY
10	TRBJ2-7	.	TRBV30	AWGRTFYEQY
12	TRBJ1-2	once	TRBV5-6	ASSPWRGNYGYT
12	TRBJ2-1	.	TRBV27	ASLGLKRTYTKF
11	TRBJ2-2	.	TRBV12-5	ASGPVDTGELF
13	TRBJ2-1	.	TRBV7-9	ASSYRDPAYNEQF
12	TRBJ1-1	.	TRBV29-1	SVATPDTNTEAF
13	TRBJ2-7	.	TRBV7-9	ASSAGQGSSYEQY
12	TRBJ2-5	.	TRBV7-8	ASSLLALQETQY
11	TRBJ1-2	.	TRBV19	ASSMSGNYGYT
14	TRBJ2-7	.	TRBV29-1	SASGLTSFSSYEQY
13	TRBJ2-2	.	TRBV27	ASSPGWANTGELF
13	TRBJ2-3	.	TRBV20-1	SAHVAGGITDTQY
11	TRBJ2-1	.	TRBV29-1	SAPGLAGGRQF
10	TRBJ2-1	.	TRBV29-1	SVGSRYNEQF
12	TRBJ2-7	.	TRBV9	ASSVGDPSGEQY
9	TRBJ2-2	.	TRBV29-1	SVRYTGELF
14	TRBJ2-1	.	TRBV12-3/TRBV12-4	ASRQGAVSSYNEQF
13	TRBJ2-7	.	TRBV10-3	AISESPSGSYEQY
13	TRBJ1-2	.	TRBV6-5	ASSLTGGEDYGYT
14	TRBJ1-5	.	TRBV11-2	ASSLDAGNSNQPQH
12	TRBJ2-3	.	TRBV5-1	ASSPDASTDTQY
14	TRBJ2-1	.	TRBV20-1	SARDFGAGGDSEQF
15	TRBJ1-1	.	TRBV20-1	SARDRDRAYMNTEAF
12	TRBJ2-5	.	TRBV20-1	SARSWGGQETQY
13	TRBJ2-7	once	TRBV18	ASSPETGPSYEQY
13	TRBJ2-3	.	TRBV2	ASLTAGRAADTQY
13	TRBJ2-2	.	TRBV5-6	ASSLLEGDTGELF
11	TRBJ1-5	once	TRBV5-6	ASSWGLNQPQH
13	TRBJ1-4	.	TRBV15	ATSLGRGRWEKLF
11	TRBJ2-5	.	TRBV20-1	SARYNEKETQY
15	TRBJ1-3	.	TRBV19	ASSPGGGTISGNTIY
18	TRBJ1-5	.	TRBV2	ASSQDGDRGGIIGNQPQH
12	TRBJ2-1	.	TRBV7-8	ASSKRTSSDEQF
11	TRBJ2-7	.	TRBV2	ASNTEFSYEQY
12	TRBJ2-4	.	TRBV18	ASNGDQAKNIQY
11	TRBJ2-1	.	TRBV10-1	ASSRASYNEQF
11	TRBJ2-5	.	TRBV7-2	ASSLQRQETQY
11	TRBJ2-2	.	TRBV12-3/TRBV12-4	ASSFRRPGELF
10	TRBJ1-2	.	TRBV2	ASRQGRDGYT
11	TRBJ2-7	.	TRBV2	ATKDAGTYEQY
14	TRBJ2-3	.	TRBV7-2	ASSFDRPVGTDTQY
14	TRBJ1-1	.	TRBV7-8	ASSLARGSGVTEAF
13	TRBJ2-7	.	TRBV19	ASSQPGQVTYEQY
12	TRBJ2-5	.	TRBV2	AGSETRIQETQY